Presented here are 16 T cell receptor beta chains from one specimen sequenced in a study of T-cell reconstitution after alpha-beta-depleted transplantation in children. TCRbeta library preparation incorporated unique molecular identifiers. TCRdb independently ran MiXCR on the PCR reads; one entry per CDR3 protein. This sample has approximately 240,000 distinct CDR3 sequences; roughly 9% occur once, and the top ten carry around 6%. Here the sequenced sample was PBMCs from the stem cell graft donor, taken from the stem cell graft. The receptors derive from a human donor who donated a stem cell graft to a child with acute lymphoblastic leukemia.

As DNA, the CDR3 is TGTGCCTGGAGTCCTACCGGCTACGAGCAGTACTTC. Amino acid sequence: CAWSPTGYEQYF. The rearrangement links TRBV30 to TRBJ2-7; D remains ambiguous. CDR1 is GTSNPN and CDR2 is SVGIG in the germline V gene (reference sequence). V shed 2 bases and J shed 3 bases, with 8 bases lying between them. The CDR3 is made up of 12 amino acids.

This clonotype was seen ten or more times. The chain recombines TRBV2 with TRBJ2-2; 8 bases agree with TRBD2. Germline V gives CDR1 SNHLY, CDR2 FYNNEI. The CDR3 is made up of 15 amino acids. The trim removed 10 bases at V and 3 bases at J, leaving 10 bases unmatched. DNA of the CDR3: TGTGCCACTAGGACTAGCTATAGGGACACCGGGGAGCTGTTTTTT. This codes for CATRTSYRDTGELFF.

This chain connects TRBV4-3 to TRBJ2-5; 11 bases are shared with TRBD2. The V gene end was trimmed by 0 bases and the J gene end by 1 base; junction bases not matched to a gene: 4. Germline V CDR1 and CDR2: LGHNA, YSLEER. The CDR3 contains 17 residues. CDR3 nucleotides: TGCGCCAGCAGCCAAGATTTAGCGGGGGGGACCCAAGAGACCCAGTACTTC. This sequence encodes CASSQDLAGGTQETQYF.

This clonotype was picked up a small number of times. The rearrangement links TRBV15 to TRBJ2-2; D may be TRBD2 (6 bases). The CDR3 length is 12 residues. Germline assignment: CDR1 LNHNV and CDR2 YYDKDF (reference sequence). Trimming cost V 7 bases and J 6 bases, with 9 bases left between them. CDR3 amino acids: CATITGAGELFF. The CDR3 DNA sequence: TGTGCCACCATAACGGGGGCCGGGGAGCTGTTTTTT.

V gene TRBV20-1 combines with J gene TRBJ1-6, with TRBD1 as a possible D gene (5 bases). In germline, CDR1 is DFQATT, CDR2 SNEGSKA (reference sequence). The CDR3 is made up of 15 amino acids. V lost 3 bases, J lost 8 bases, and 17 bases lay in between. Here the CDR3 DNA reads TGCAGTGCTAGGGGGCGGGGTCTTTTGGATTCACCCCTCCACTTT. It translates to CSARGRGLLDSPLHF.

This clonotype was picked up a small number of times. The V and J genes are TRBV3-1 and TRBJ2-1; 11 nucleotides agree with TRBD2. V lost 2 bases to trimming and J lost 3 bases; unmatched junction nucleotides: 9. CDR3 length: 18 amino acids. The germline CDR1 and CDR2 sequences are LGHDT and YNNKEL (reference sequence). The CDR3, as DNA: TGTGCCAGCAGCCAAAATCTAGCGGGGGGTTCTAACTACAATGAGCAGTTCTTC. Protein: CASSQNLAGGSNYNEQFF.

This clonotype has a count of ten or more. The V call is TRBV20-1, the J call TRBJ1-5, with D perhaps TRBD1 (5 bases). With 6 bases removed from V and 3 bases from J, the gap between germline ends came to 12 bases. The CDR3 has 13 residues. Germline V CDR1 and CDR2: DFQATT, SNEGSKA (reference sequence). CDR3 DNA: TGCAGTGCCGGTCAGGGATCCAATCAGCCCCAGCATTTT. This encodes CSAGQGSNQPQHF.

The sample holds a few counts of this clonotype. The chain carries TRBV2 and TRBJ2-7, with 10 bases fitting TRBD1. CDR3 length equals 15 residues. CDR1 is SNHLY, CDR2 FYNNEI, per germline. V shed 6 bases and J 4 bases; nucleotides not matched to a gene: 9. The DNA of the CDR3 is TGTGCCAGCAGCGAGACAGGGGGCCCAGGTTACGAGCAGTACTTC. As protein: CASSETGGPGYEQYF.

The rearrangement uses TRBV6-1 and TRBJ1-5; a weak D match, TRBD1 (6 bases). CDR3 length: 14 residues. In germline, CDR1 is MNHNS, CDR2 SASEGT. V shed 6 bases and J shed 4 bases, with 13 bases lying between them. The CDR3 nucleotides are TGTGCCAGCAGAGGACTTCAGGGGAATCAGCCCCAGCATTTT. Translation gives CASRGLQGNQPQHF.

This clonotype was counted between two and nine times. The CDR3 is CASSLYPGPAYEQYF. CDR3 sequence (DNA): TGCGCCAGCAGCTTATACCCTGGGCCCGCCTACGAGCAGTACTTC. This chain uses TRBV5-1 with TRBJ2-7; no reliable D call. Germline V CDR1 and CDR2: SGHRS, YFSETQ. V lost 2 bases and J 2 bases, leaving 14 bases between the germline ends. This CDR3 is 15 amino acids long.

In its sample, this clonotype was seen once. The rearrangement links TRBV7-9 to TRBJ2-1; TRBD2 matches at 11 bases. The junction had 7 bases not matched to a gene; V was cut back by 5 bases and J by 7 bases. The germline V gene encodes CDR1 SEHNR and CDR2 FQNEAQ (reference sequence). CDR3 length: 15 residues. This chain's CDR3 is CASSNSGGGPNEQFF. The DNA of the CDR3 is TGTGCCAGCAGCAATAGCGGGGGGGGACCAAATGAGCAGTTCTTC.

This clonotype was seen more than once but under ten times. The J gene is TRBJ2-6, the V gene TRBV10-2; D remains unclear. Germline CDR1 reads WSHSY; CDR2 reads SAAADI. V lost 6 bases and J 0 bases, leaving 9 bases between the germline ends. There are 15 residues in the CDR3. DNA for the CDR3: TGCGCCAGCAGCCCGGATTTCTCTGGGGCCAACGTCCTGACTTTC. This translates into CASSPDFSGANVLTF.

There are many counts of this clonotype. This chain connects TRBV7-8 to TRBJ2-2, with TRBD2 as a possible D gene (5 bases). In germline, CDR1 is SGHVS, CDR2 FQNEAQ. This CDR3 has 16 residues. V was pared by 2 bases and J by 4 bases, with 14 bases between. The CDR3 spells CASSLLEGSGTGELFF. In DNA, the CDR3 is TGTGCCAGCAGCTTACTCGAAGGGAGTGGCACCGGGGAGCTGTTTTTT.

This clonotype showed up many times. The rearrangement joins TRBV5-1 to TRBJ2-3; no clear D. The CDR3 loop spans 16 amino acids. With 0 bases removed from V and 2 bases from J, the gap between germline ends came to 13 bases. Germline V gene sequence: CDR1 SGHRS, CDR2 YFSETQ. The CDR3 spells CASSLEWQSNTDTQYF. CDR3 sequence (DNA): TGCGCCAGCAGCTTGGAATGGCAGTCCAACACAGATACGCAGTATTTT.

The V and J genes are TRBV11-2 and TRBJ2-2, with 11 bases matching TRBD2. CDR1 is SGHAT, CDR2 FQNNGV, per germline. Germline trimming cut 5 bases from V and 6 bases from J; bases unmatched to any gene: 5. There are 15 residues in the CDR3. CDR3 in amino acids: CASSPGLAVSGELFF. The DNA for the CDR3 is TGTGCCAGCAGCCCGGGACTAGCGGTTTCCGGGGAGCTGTTTTTT.

The chain combines TRBV20-1 with TRBJ1-2; D gene unclear. Germline V gene lookup returns CDR1 DFQATT and CDR2 SNEGSKA (reference sequence). The V and J ends lost 5 bases and 4 bases respectively, with 8 bases between them. The CDR3 is made up of 11 amino acids. This CDR3 is CSAPTTYGYTF. The CDR3 nucleotides are TGCAGTGCTCCGACTACCTATGGCTACACCTTC.